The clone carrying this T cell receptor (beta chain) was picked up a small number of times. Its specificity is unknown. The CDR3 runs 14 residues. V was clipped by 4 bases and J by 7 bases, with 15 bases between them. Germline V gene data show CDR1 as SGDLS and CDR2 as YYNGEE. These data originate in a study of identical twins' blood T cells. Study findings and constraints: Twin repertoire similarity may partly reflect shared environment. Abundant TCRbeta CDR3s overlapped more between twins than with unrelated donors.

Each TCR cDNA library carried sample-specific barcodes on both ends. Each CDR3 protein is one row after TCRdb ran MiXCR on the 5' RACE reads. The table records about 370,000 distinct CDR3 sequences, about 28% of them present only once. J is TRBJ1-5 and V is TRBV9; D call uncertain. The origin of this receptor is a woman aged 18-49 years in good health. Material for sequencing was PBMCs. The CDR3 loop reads CASSHGWGEQPQHF. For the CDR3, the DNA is TGTGCCAGCAGCCACGGCTGGGGTGAACAGCCCCAGCATTTT.